This is a list of T cell receptor beta chains from one sample in a study of Ad26.COV2.S vaccination and SARS-CoV-2 variants. Only in-frame clones appear in the TCRdb table, and some are missing; sequencing was by immunoSEQ multiplex PCR. This table holds hundreds of thousands of clones, about 90% found once. The input for sequencing was peripheral blood, taken in a trial of Ad26.COV2.S vaccine versus placebo. These receptors all stem from a person aged 18-60 years who received the Ad26.COV2.S COVID-19 vaccine or a placebo. The CDR3 runs from the conserved cysteine through the conserved F or W. The order of the fields is CDR3 length, clone size, J gene, D gene, V gene, CDR3 protein, CDR3 DNA. The D gene is left open where the match is weak. Not all rows give a size; the values are once, few, many and, for expanded clones, a class.

15,.,TRBJ2-5,TRBD1,TRBV11-2,CASSHPPGQKETQYF,TGTGCCAGCAGCCATCCCCCGGGACAGAAAGAGACCCAGTACTTC
20,few,TRBJ2-7,.,TRBV6-2/TRBV6-3,CASSYGPPRDPVGGSYEQYF,TGTGCCAGCAGTTACGGCCCCCCCCGAGACCCGGTTGGGGGTTCCTACGAGCAGTACTTC
13,.,TRBJ2-5,TRBD2,TRBV20-1,CSASTLAGETQYF,TGCAGTGCTAGTACCCTAGCGGGGGAGACCCAGTACTTC
13,once,TRBJ1-2,.,TRBV10-2,CASSSGRDYGYTF,TGCGCCAGCAGCTCGGGACGGGACTATGGCTACACCTTC
14,.,TRBJ2-7,.,TRBV6-5,CASSYSLSSYEQYF,TGTGCCAGCAGTTACTCTCTAAGCTCCTACGAGCAGTACTTC
15,few,TRBJ2-1,.,TRBV27,CASSPWRGGYNEQFF,TGTGCCAGCAGTCCCTGGAGGGGCGGTTACAATGAGCAGTTCTTC
16,.,TRBJ2-1,.,TRBV25-1,CASSEIGGGGNNEQFF,TGTGCCAGCAGTGAAATCGGGGGAGGCGGTAACAATGAGCAGTTCTTC
16,.,TRBJ2-2,.,TRBV11-2,CASSYRLGGNTGELFF,TGTGCCAGCAGCTACCGACTAGGGGGGAACACCGGGGAGCTGTTTTTT
14,.,TRBJ1-1,.,TRBV11-2,CASSLGRDRTEAFF,TGTGCCAGCAGCTTAGGGAGGGATCGCACTGAAGCTTTCTTT
14,.,TRBJ1-4,.,TRBV2,CASSPTEVGEKLFF,TGTGCCAGCAGCCCTACCGAAGTAGGTGAAAAACTGTTTTTT
14,.,TRBJ1-2,.,TRBV5-4,CASSLALANYGYTF,TGTGCCAGCAGCTTGGCCCTGGCCAACTATGGCTACACCTTC
14,.,TRBJ2-5,.,TRBV3-1/TRBV3-2,CASNIRGRPWTQYF,TGTGCCAGCAATATTAGGGGCCGTCCGTGGACCCAGTACTTC
15,.,TRBJ1-4,TRBD1,TRBV2,CASSEVKTGVEKLFF,TGTGCCAGCAGTGAAGTAAAGACAGGGGTTGAAAAACTGTTTTTT
15,.,TRBJ2-6,.,TRBV3-1/TRBV3-2,CASSPPSSGANVLTF,TGTGCCAGCAGCCCCCCGAGCTCTGGGGCCAACGTCCTGACTTTC
13,.,TRBJ1-2,.,TRBV27,CASRTDRAYGYTF,TGTGCCAGCAGAACCGACAGAGCCTATGGCTACACCTTC
14,.,TRBJ1-5,.,TRBV5-1,CASSLVPGNQPQHF,TGCGCCAGCAGCTTGGTTCCGGGCAATCAGCCCCAGCATTTT
15,once,TRBJ2-2,.,TRBV7-3,CASSLNRADTGELFF,TGTGCCAGCAGCTTAAACCGGGCGGACACCGGGGAGCTGTTTTTT
17,.,TRBJ2-3,.,TRBV6-1,CASSDPRPGARTDTQYF,TGTGCCAGCAGTGATCCGCGGCCTGGGGCGCGCACAGATACGCAGTATTTT
11,.,TRBJ1-2,.,TRBV29-1,CSVRLPYGYTF,TGCAGCGTCCGCCTTCCCTATGGCTACACCTTC
14,.,TRBJ2-7,.,TRBV5-1,CASSLSTLGYEQYF,TGCGCCAGCAGCTTGAGTACATTAGGCTACGAGCAGTACTTC
13,.,TRBJ2-2,.,TRBV5-4,CASSLFNTGELFF,TGTGCCAGCAGCTTGTTTAATACCGGGGAGCTGTTTTTT
15,.,TRBJ2-7,TRBD1,TRBV28,CASRTGTGGIYEQYF,TGTGCCAGCAGGACGGGGACAGGGGGGATCTACGAGCAGTACTTC
14,.,TRBJ1-5,.,TRBV7-9,CASSPLGGDQPQHF,TGTGCCAGCAGCCCTCTGGGGGGGGATCAGCCCCAGCATTTT
17,.,TRBJ2-1,TRBD2,TRBV29-1,CSAPGLAGVPSYNEQFF,TGCAGCGCCCCGGGACTAGCGGGCGTGCCCTCCTACAATGAGCAGTTCTTC
14,.,TRBJ1-5,.,TRBV3-1/TRBV3-2,CASSQVGVIQPQHF,TGTGCCAGCAGCCAAGTCGGGGTCATTCAGCCCCAGCATTTT
14,.,TRBJ2-2,.,TRBV19,CASIRRVNTGELFF,TGTGCCAGTATAAGACGGGTGAACACCGGGGAGCTGTTTTTT
15,few,TRBJ2-1,TRBD2,TRBV30,CAWSVLRTSAPEQFF,TGTGCCTGGAGTGTACTGAGGACTAGCGCTCCTGAGCAGTTCTTC
14,.,TRBJ2-3,.,TRBV5-1,CASSLGQNTDTQYF,TGCGCCAGCAGCCTAGGACAGAACACGGATACGCAGTATTTT
12,.,TRBJ2-3,.,TRBV7-8,CASTRRADTQYF,TGTGCCAGCACCCGACGGGCAGATACGCAGTATTTT
14,.,TRBJ2-3,.,TRBV30,CAWSAVGSRDTQYF,TGTGCCTGGAGTGCGGTGGGGTCGAGAGATACGCAGTATTTT